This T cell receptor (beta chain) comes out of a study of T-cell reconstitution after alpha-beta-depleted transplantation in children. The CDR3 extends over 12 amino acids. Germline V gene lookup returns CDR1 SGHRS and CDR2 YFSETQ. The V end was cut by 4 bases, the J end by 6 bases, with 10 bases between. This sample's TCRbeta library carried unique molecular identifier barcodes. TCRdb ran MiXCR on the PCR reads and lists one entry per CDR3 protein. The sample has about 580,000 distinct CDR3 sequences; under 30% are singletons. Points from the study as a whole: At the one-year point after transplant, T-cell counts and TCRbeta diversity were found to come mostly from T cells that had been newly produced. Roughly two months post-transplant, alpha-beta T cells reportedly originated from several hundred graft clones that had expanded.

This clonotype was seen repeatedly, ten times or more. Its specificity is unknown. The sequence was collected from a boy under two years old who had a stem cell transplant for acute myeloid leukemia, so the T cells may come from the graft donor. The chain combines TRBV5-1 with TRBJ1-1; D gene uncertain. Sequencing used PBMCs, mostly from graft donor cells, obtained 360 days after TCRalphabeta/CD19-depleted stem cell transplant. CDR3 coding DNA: TGCGCCAGCAGCCCGGACCTCGCTGAAGCTTTCTTT. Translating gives CASSPDLAEAFF.